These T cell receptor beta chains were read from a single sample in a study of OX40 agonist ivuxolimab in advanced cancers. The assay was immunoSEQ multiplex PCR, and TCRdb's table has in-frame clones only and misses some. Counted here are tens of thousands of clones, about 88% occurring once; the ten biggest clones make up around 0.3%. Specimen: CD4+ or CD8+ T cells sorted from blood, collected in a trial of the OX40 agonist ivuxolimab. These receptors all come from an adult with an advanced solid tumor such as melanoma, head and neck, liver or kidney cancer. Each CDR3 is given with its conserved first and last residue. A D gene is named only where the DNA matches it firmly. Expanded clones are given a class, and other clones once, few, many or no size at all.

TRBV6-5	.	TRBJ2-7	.	CASSYSLGGAYEQYF	TGTGCCAGCAGTTACTCTCTGGGCGGAGCCTACGAGCAGTACTTC
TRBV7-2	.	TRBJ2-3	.	CASSPGTSTDTQYF	TGTGCCAGCAGCCCCGGGACTAGCACAGATACGCAGTATTTT
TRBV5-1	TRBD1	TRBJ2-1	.	CASKALGTEYNEQFF	TGCGCCAGCAAGGCTCTTGGGACAGAGTACAATGAGCAGTTCTTC
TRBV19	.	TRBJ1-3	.	CASSTPRGGASGNTIYF	TGTGCCAGTAGTACCCCCCGTGGGGGGGCCTCTGGAAACACCATATATTTT
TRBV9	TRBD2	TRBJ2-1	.	CASRASGGEDNEQFF	TGTGCCAGCAGAGCTAGCGGGGGGGAAGACAATGAGCAGTTCTTC
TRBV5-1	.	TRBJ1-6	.	CASSLIGADNSPLHF	TGCGCCAGCAGCTTGATAGGGGCAGATAATTCACCCCTCCACTTT
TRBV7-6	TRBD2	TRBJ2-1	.	CASSPAAGARGEQFF	TGTGCCAGCAGCCCAGCAGCGGGGGCCCGGGGGGAGCAGTTCTTC
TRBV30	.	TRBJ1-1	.	CAWRTGTWTEAFF	TGTGCCTGGAGAACAGGTACATGGACTGAAGCTTTCTTT
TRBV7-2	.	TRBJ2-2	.	CASKGGRNTGELFF	TGTGCCAGCAAGGGCGGAAGGAACACCGGGGAGCTGTTTTTT
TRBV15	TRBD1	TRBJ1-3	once	CATSRGTGVGNTIYF	TGTGCCACCAGCAGAGGGACAGGGGTCGGAAACACCATATATTTT
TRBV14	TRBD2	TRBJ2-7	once	CASSHGGLAGYYEQYF	TGTGCCAGCAGCCATGGGGGACTAGCGGGTTACTACGAGCAGTACTTC
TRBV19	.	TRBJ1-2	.	CASSMRDTAGYGYTF	TGTGCCAGTAGTATGCGGGACACCGCGGGCTATGGCTACACCTTC
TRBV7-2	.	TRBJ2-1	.	CASSLAVGSYNEQFF	TGTGCCAGCAGCCTCGCGGTTGGGTCCTACAATGAGCAGTTCTTC
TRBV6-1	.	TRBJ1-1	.	CASSVFRGANPEAFF	TGTGCCAGCAGTGTCTTCAGGGGAGCAAACCCTGAAGCTTTCTTT
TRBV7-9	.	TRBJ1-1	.	CASSLGQYTEAFF	TGTGCCAGCAGCTTAGGACAATACACTGAAGCTTTCTTT
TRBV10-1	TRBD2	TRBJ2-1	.	CASRKRGAYNEQFF	TGCGCCAGCAGAAAGCGGGGAGCCTACAATGAGCAGTTCTTC
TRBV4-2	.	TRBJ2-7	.	CASSQEWRHRIYEQYF	TGTGCCAGCAGCCAAGAATGGAGACATCGGATCTACGAGCAGTACTTC
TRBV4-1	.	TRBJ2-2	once	CASSPARTVSNTGELFF	TGCGCCAGCAGCCCGGCTAGGACAGTCTCGAACACCGGGGAGCTGTTTTTT
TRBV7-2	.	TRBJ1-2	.	CASFQEPVYGYTF	TGTGCCAGCTTCCAGGAACCGGTCTATGGCTACACCTTC
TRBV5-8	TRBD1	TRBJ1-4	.	CASSPGQGGNEKLFF	TGTGCCAGCAGCCCCGGACAGGGAGGGAATGAAAAACTGTTTTTT
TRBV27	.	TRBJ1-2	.	CASSLNDNYGYTF	TGTGCCAGCAGTTTAAACGATAACTATGGCTACACCTTC
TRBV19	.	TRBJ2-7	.	CASSIHSLTYEQYF	TGTGCCAGTAGTATACACAGCCTTACCTACGAGCAGTACTTC
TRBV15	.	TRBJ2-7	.	CATSEQGPRLAEQYF	TGTGCCACCAGCGAACAGGGTCCACGTTTGGCCGAGCAGTACTTC
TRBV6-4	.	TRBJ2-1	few	CASSDGVNEQFF	TGTGCCAGCAGTGACGGGGTCAATGAGCAGTTCTTC
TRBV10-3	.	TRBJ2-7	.	CAISGVAYEQYF	TGTGCCATCAGTGGCGTAGCCTACGAGCAGTACTTC
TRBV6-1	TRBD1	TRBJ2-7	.	CASMTGTGLYEQYF	TGTGCCAGCATGACCGGGACAGGCCTCTACGAGCAGTACTTC
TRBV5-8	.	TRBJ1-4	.	CASSLASREHEKLFF	TGTGCCAGCAGCTTGGCGAGCAGGGAACATGAAAAACTGTTTTTT
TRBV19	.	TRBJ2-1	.	CASSIDYGTRVSQFF	TGTGCCAGTAGTATAGATTACGGAACCCGGGTTTCGCAGTTCTTC
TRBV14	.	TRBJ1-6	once	CASSPLGVSSYNSPLHF	TGTGCCAGCAGCCCGCTAGGGGTGAGCTCCTATAATTCACCCCTCCACTTT